The T cell receptor (beta chain) under discussion was sequenced for a study of shared clonotypes between healthy human individuals. Germline V lookup: CDR1 SNHLY, CDR2 FYNNEI. CDR3 length equals 22 residues. Trimming removed 4 bases from V and 0 bases from J; junction bases left unmatched: 21. Profiled with immunoSEQ multiplex PCR; TCRdb holds only in-frame clones, not every one. The data show about 1.1 million clones, approximately 80% seen once. The source is a man between 18 and 29 years old in good health. Some clones in this sample may be carry-over from other donors' samples. The specimen was memory CD4+ T cells from PBMCs. Subset specified: CD45RA-negative fraction. The chain combines TRBV2 with TRBJ2-6, with 7 bases matching TRBD1. As DNA, the CDR3 is TGTGCCAGCAGTGTGATCGGACAGGCTTCTCTGGGAGCAAGCTCTGGGGCCAACGTCCTGACTTTC. The encoded protein is CASSVIGQASLGASSGANVLTF.